A single sample gave rise to the 31 T cell receptor beta chains below, sequenced in a study of neoadjuvant anti-PD-1 for oral cavity cancer. Here immunoSEQ multiplex PCR was the method, and the copy in TCRdb shows in-frame clones only, minus some. This table has 65,000 to 95,000 clones, under 90% appearing once. Specimen: PBMCs, collected before nivolumab (anti-PD-1) treatment. These receptors all come from a person aged 40 to 85 with oral cavity squamous cell carcinoma.

The chain carries TRBV29-1 and TRBJ1-2; 7 positions agree with TRBD1. CDR1 is SQVTM and CDR2 is ANQGSEA in the germline V gene. Trimming took 4 bases from V and 4 from J; bases not matched to a gene: 6. The CDR3 is 13 residues long. The CDR3 nucleotides read TGCAGCGTTGGACAGGGCGCCGGCTATGGCTACACCTTC. The encoded protein is CSVGQGAGYGYTF.

The V gene is TRBV6-1, the J gene TRBJ2-7, with D possibly being TRBD1 or TRBD2 (7 bases each). In germline, CDR1 is MNHNS, CDR2 SASEGT. V lost 11 bases and J lost 3, with 20 bases in between. The CDR3 totals 14 residues. The CDR3 coding sequence is TGTGCCGCGAGCGGGGACAGAGCCGTCTACGAGCAGTACTTC. Translation: CAASGDRAVYEQYF.

The CDR3 DNA is TGTGCCTGGAGGGACCAAGGACGGGGTCGGGGCTACACCTTC. Its translation is CAWRDQGRGRGYTF. V and J are TRBV30 and TRBJ1-2; D remains ambiguous. V was trimmed by 3 bases and J by 8 bases, leaving 19 bases between them. The CDR3 has 14 residues. Germline lookup yields CDR1 GTSNPN and CDR2 SVGIG (reference sequence).

The rearrangement uses TRBV29-1 and TRBJ2-7; D is unclear. CDR3 length equals 11 residues. Germline loops: CDR1 SQVTM, CDR2 ANQGSEA. V dropped 5 bases and J dropped 0 bases, with 5 bases sitting between them. The CDR3 sequence: CSVRDSYEQYF. For the CDR3, the DNA is TGCAGCGTTAGGGACTCCTACGAGCAGTACTTC.

This chain links TRBV2 with TRBJ1-2, with D possibly being TRBD1 (5 bases). The CDR3 runs to 14 residues. Germline V gene lookup returns CDR1 SNHLY and CDR2 FYNNEI. Trimming took off 3 bases at V and 6 bases at J, with 14 bases between the two ends. The CDR3 DNA is TGTGCCAGCAGTGAGAGCCTGGTAGGGGATGGCTACACCTTC. Translated: CASSESLVGDGYTF. The full variable domain, its missing parts supplied by reference TRBV2 and TRBJ1-2, is EPEVTQTPSHQVTQMGQEVILRCVPISNHLYFYWYRQILGQKVEFLVSFYNNEISEKSEIFDDQFSVERPDGSNFTLKIRSTKLEDSAMYFCASSESLVGDGYTFGSGTRLTVV.

This clone has only a few counts. Other DNA sequences from this sample encode an identical CDR3 as well. The CDR3 loop is CASSLDRGTEAFF. CDR3 nucleotides: TGTGCCAGCAGCTTGGACAGGGGGACTGAAGCTTTCTTT. V is TRBV11-2 and J is TRBJ1-1, with 10 nucleotides matching TRBD1. J was trimmed by 5 bases and V by 3 bases; bases with no gene match: 0. The CDR3 covers 13 residues. Germline assignment: CDR1 SGHAT and CDR2 FQNNGV.

CDR3 coding DNA: TGTGCCAGCAGCACCTATCAGGGTCCCAATCAGCCCCAGCATTTT. Protein sequence: CASSTYQGPNQPQHF. The chain couples TRBV7-8 to TRBJ1-5, with a possible D match to TRBD1 (5 bases). Trimming cost V 5 bases and J 3 bases, with 14 bases left between them. In germline, CDR1 is SGHVS, CDR2 FQNEAQ. The CDR3 runs to 15 residues.

The rearrangement joins TRBV9 to TRBJ2-6; D gene uncertain. The V and J ends lost 7 bases and 4 bases respectively, with 6 bases between them. Per germline, CDR1 SGDLS and CDR2 YYNGEE. This CDR3 is built from 12 residues. CDR3 nucleotides: TGTGCCAGCGGTGCCGGGGCCAACGTCCTGACTTTC. Its translation is CASGAGANVLTF.

V gene TRBV11-2 combines with J gene TRBJ2-2; D is possibly TRBD2 (6 bases). V was cut by 3 bases and J by 5 bases, with 7 bases left in between. The CDR3 length is 13 residues. Germline CDR1 SGHAT, CDR2 FQNNGV. This chain's CDR3 is CASSFGGTGELFF. The CDR3 DNA reads TGTGCCAGCAGCTTTGGGGGGACCGGGGAGCTGTTTTTT.

The chain joins TRBV12-5 to TRBJ2-3, with D possibly being TRBD1 or TRBD2 (5 bases each). Germline values: CDR1 LGHNT, CDR2 FRNRAP. Trimming removed 1 base at V and 2 bases at J, with 13 bases between. The length of the CDR3 is 16 residues. The CDR3 loop is CASGLASGRLTDTQYF. For the CDR3, the DNA is TGTGCTAGTGGTTTGGCATCGGGACGACTCACAGATACGCAGTATTTT.

J is TRBJ2-2 and V is TRBV19; unclear D gene. CDR3 length: 15 residues. V lost 5 bases and J lost 0, with 10 bases in between. From germline, CDR1 is LNHDA and CDR2 SQIVND (reference sequence). As DNA, the CDR3 is TGTGCCAGTAGTTCGGGTGGTCCGAACACCGGGGAGCTGTTTTTT. It codes for CASSSGGPNTGELFF.

The J gene is TRBJ2-1, the V gene TRBV5-1, with 7 bases identical to TRBD1. Germline trimming cut 4 bases from V and 3 bases from J; bases unmatched to any gene: 7. Per germline, CDR1 SGHRS and CDR2 YFSETQ. The CDR3 contains 15 residues. The CDR3 sequence: CASSPGQDYYNEQFF. CDR3 sequence (DNA): TGCGCCAGCAGCCCAGGACAGGATTACTACAATGAGCAGTTCTTC.

The chain has TRBV5-6 and TRBJ2-3; TRBD2 matches 7 bases. This CDR3 spans 14 amino acids. Per the germline V gene, CDR1 is SGHDT and CDR2 is YYEEEE. The ends lost 0 bases at V and 4 bases at J; junction bases unmatched: 2. The CDR3 nucleotides are TGTGCCAGCAGCTTGGGCGGGAGTGCAGATACGCAGTATTTT. Protein product: CASSLGGSADTQYF.

This rearrangement joins TRBV7-8 to TRBJ2-5, with 8 bases that match TRBD2. The V gene's germline CDR1 is SGHVS and CDR2 FQNEAQ. The J segment lost 5 bases and the V segment lost 2 bases, leaving 4 bases of the junction unmatched. The CDR3 covers 14 residues. For the CDR3, the DNA is TGTGCCAGCAGCTTACGGGAGGGCGGTGAGACCCAGTACTTC. Translated: CASSLREGGETQYF.

The V gene is TRBV6-4, the J gene TRBJ2-1, with TRBD2 matching 9 bases. CDR1 MRHNA and CDR2 SNTAGT come from the germline V gene. Germline trimming cut 6 bases from V and 7 bases from J; bases unmatched to any gene: 10. CDR3 length equals 15 residues. CDR3 loop: CASSPVAGVGNEQFF. CDR3 DNA: TGTGCCAGCAGCCCAGTAGCGGGAGTGGGTAATGAGCAGTTCTTC.

The chain uses TRBV6-1 and TRBJ2-6; D is possibly TRBD1 (6 bases). This CDR3 region has 17 residues. V gave up 4 bases and J gave up 4 bases, with 17 bases separating them. Germline values: CDR1 MNHNS, CDR2 SASEGT. The CDR3 spells CASSARTESGGANVLTF. The CDR3 DNA reads as TGTGCCAGCAGTGCCCGGACAGAGAGTGGCGGGGCCAACGTCCTGACTTTC.

This chain joins TRBV10-2 and TRBJ2-7; 10 nucleotides match TRBD2. CDR3 size: 17 residues. Looked up from germline, CDR1 is WSHSY and CDR2 is SAAADI. Germline trimming cut 0 bases from V and 7 bases from J; bases unmatched to any gene: 12. Written as DNA, the CDR3 is TGCGCCAGCAGTGAGTCTCTGTTTCTGCTAGCGGGAGCAGAGCAGTACTTC. As protein: CASSESLFLLAGAEQYF.

This clone was seen only a few times. The V and J genes are TRBV7-9 and TRBJ2-6; a possible D gene is TRBD2 (5 bases). CDR1 SEHNR and CDR2 FQNEAQ come from the germline V gene (reference sequence). Trimming took off 4 bases at V and 0 bases at J, with 10 bases between the two ends. This CDR3 comprises 16 residues. In nucleotides, the CDR3 is TGTGCCAGCAGCTCTGGGGAGTTCTCTGGGGCCAACGTCCTGACTTTC. Amino acid sequence: CASSSGEFSGANVLTF.

The chain recombines TRBV30 with TRBJ1-4; perhaps TRBD1 as D (5 bases). This CDR3 has 14 residues. Per germline, CDR1 GTSNPN and CDR2 SVGIG (reference sequence). The V end lost 3 bases, the J end lost 6 bases, and 14 bases lay between the germline ends. This CDR3 reads CAWRSGAGDEKLFF. The CDR3 DNA reads as TGTGCCTGGAGGTCCGGGGCTGGAGATGAAAAACTGTTTTTT.

The DNA for the CDR3 is TGTGCCAGCAGCTTAGTCGTCCGGGAGACCCAGTACTTC. Translated: CASSLVVRETQYF. This chain connects TRBV11-2 to TRBJ2-5, with D hard to call. The V end was cut by 1 base, the J end by 5 bases, with 8 bases between. CDR3 size: 13 residues. Germline V CDR1 and CDR2: SGHAT, FQNNGV.

The gene calls are TRBV19 and TRBJ1-2; tentative D call: TRBD1 (5 bases). CDR3 length equals 14 residues. CDR1 and CDR2 from the germline V gene are LNHDA and SQIVND (reference sequence). V lost 9 bases to trimming and J lost 7 bases, with 21 bases between them. The CDR3 protein is CASNEGTAALGYTF. The CDR3 DNA reads as TGTGCCAGCAATGAGGGGACGGCAGCTCTTGGCTACACCTTC.

This clone was observed a single time. The V and J genes are TRBV2 and TRBJ2-7, with D possibly being TRBD1 or TRBD2 (5 bases each). The CDR3 totals 13 residues. Trimming cost V 5 bases and J 3 bases, with 11 bases left between them. Germline V gene sequence: CDR1 SNHLY, CDR2 FYNNEI. CDR3 nucleotides: TGTGCCAGCAGTCCGGGACCCCTCTACGAGCAGTACTTC. This gives the protein CASSPGPLYEQYF.

This clone was counted a single time. The J gene is TRBJ2-5, the V gene TRBV6-1; 8 positions match TRBD2. Germline CDR1 and CDR2: MNHNS and SASEGT. The CDR3 is 16 residues long. V lost 2 bases to trimming and J lost 2 bases; unmatched junction nucleotides: 7. The CDR3 bases are TGTGCCAGCAGTGAATTGAGGTCTAGCGGGCAAGAGACCCAGTACTTC. Translated: CASSELRSSGQETQYF.

The J gene is TRBJ2-6, the V gene TRBV4-1; weak D call: TRBD1 (6 bases). CDR1 and CDR2 from the germline V gene are MGHRA and YSYEKL. The CDR3 spans 16 residues. Trimming shortened V by 2 bases and J by 4 bases, and 12 bases separated the two germline ends. The CDR3 DNA reads as TGCGCCAGCAGCCAACCAGGACAGTTCGGGGCCAACGTCCTGACTTTC. It yields the protein CASSQPGQFGANVLTF.

This clone was observed once. The chain combines TRBV19 with TRBJ2-1, with TRBD2 matching 11 bases. This CDR3 has 15 amino acids. Trimming cost V 2 bases and J 5 bases; bases outside gene matches: 2. Germline V gene data show CDR1 as LNHDA and CDR2 as SQIVND (reference sequence). In nucleotides, the CDR3 is TGTGCCAGTAGTATACTAGCGGGAGGAGACAATGAGCAGTTCTTC. It codes for CASSILAGGDNEQFF.

The V call is TRBV6-1, the J call TRBJ2-3; D not resolved. Germline loops: CDR1 MNHNS, CDR2 SASEGT. V gave up 2 bases and J gave up 2 bases, with 5 bases separating them. The CDR3 sequence is 13 residues long. CDR3 sequence reads: CASSERFTDTQYF. The CDR3 region has the DNA TGTGCCAGCAGTGAAAGATTCACAGATACGCAGTATTTT.

The chain combines TRBV30 with TRBJ1-2; possible D gene TRBD1, 6 bases. The germline V gene has CDR1 GTSNPN and CDR2 SVGIG (reference sequence). The CDR3 is made up of 13 amino acids. Trimming left V 2 bases short and J 5 bases short, with 12 bases between. DNA of the CDR3: TGTGCCTGGAGTTACCGGGACATATATGGCTACACCTTC. Translation: CAWSYRDIYGYTF. Supplemented by reference TRBV30 and TRBJ1-2, the full variable domain reads SQTIHQWPATLVQPVGSPLSLECTVEGTSNPNLYWYRQAAGRGLQLLFYSVGIGQISSEVPQNLSASRPQDRQFILSSKKLLLSDSGFYLCAWSYRDIYGYTFGSGTRLTVV.

V gene TRBV30 combines with J gene TRBJ2-3; D gene uncertain. The ends were cut back, 2 bases at V and 3 bases at J, with 6 bases in the middle. The CDR3 loop spans 12 amino acids. CDR1 and CDR2 (germline): GTSNPN, SVGIG (reference sequence). The CDR3 DNA sequence: TGTGCCTGGAGTTGGGTGACAGATACGCAGTATTTT. Translation gives CAWSWVTDTQYF.

This clone was observed a single time. The rearrangement joins TRBV29-1 to TRBJ2-7; 11 positions agree with TRBD1. The trim removed 3 bases at V and 3 bases at J, leaving 4 bases unmatched. This CDR3 is built from 14 residues. Germline CDR1 reads SQVTM; CDR2 reads ANQGSEA. In DNA, the CDR3 is TGCAGCGTTGAGGGGGACAGGGGGGTCTACGAGCAGTACTTC. Protein sequence: CSVEGDRGVYEQYF.

The chain has TRBV2 and TRBJ1-5, with D unresolved. The germline V gene encodes CDR1 SNHLY and CDR2 FYNNEI. CDR3 length equals 14 residues. Trimming removed 1 base from V and 4 bases from J, with 8 bases in between. CDR3 sequence: CASSEEVGNQPQHF. For the CDR3, the DNA is TGTGCCAGCAGTGAAGAGGTGGGGAATCAGCCCCAGCATTTT.

The J gene is TRBJ1-1, the V gene TRBV15; D ambiguous. Trimming left V 1 base short and J 0 bases short, with 3 bases between. This CDR3 is built from 13 residues. CDR1 is LNHNV, CDR2 YYDKDF, per germline (reference sequence). CDR3 protein: CATSRAVNTEAFF. CDR3 bases: TGTGCCACCAGCAGAGCGGTGAACACTGAAGCTTTCTTT.